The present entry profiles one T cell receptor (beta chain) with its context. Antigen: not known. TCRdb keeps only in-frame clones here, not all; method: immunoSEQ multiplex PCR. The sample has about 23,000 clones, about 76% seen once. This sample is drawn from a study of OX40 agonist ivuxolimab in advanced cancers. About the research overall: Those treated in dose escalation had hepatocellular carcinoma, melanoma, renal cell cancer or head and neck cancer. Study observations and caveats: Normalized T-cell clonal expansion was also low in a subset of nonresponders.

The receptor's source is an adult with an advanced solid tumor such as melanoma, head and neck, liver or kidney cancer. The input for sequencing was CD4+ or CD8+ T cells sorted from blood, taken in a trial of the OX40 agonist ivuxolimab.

This chain's CDR3 is CASSDGVWETQYF. The CDR3 nucleotides are TGTGCCAGCAGTGACGGGGTTTGGGAGACCCAGTACTTC. The chain employs TRBV6-1 and TRBJ2-5; maybe TRBD2 (5 bases). The germline V and J ends were trimmed by 3 bases and 5 bases, with 10 bases remaining between them. Germline CDR1 reads MNHNS; CDR2 reads SASEGT. The CDR3 consists of 13 residues.